Sequencing of this TCR beta chain was carried out in a study of Ad26.COV2.S vaccination and SARS-CoV-2 variants. On this clone itself: Antigen specificity is unknown.

Notes on the study in general: Recipients given vaccine exceeded placebo recipients in spike-specific TCR breadth.

The repertoire was sequenced with immunoSEQ multiplex PCR; TCRdb's copy has only in-frame clones and lacks some. The sample carries 320,000 or so clones, around 90% recorded once. Germline loops: CDR1 SGHRS, CDR2 YFSETQ. V shed 5 bases and J 5 bases; nucleotides not matched to a gene: 0. The CDR3 is made up of 12 amino acids. Treatment indicated: some 19 received Ad26.COV2.S at low or high dose, single or two shots; roughly five received placebo; per-sample allocation not given. On day 63 after the first injection, vaccine and placebo recipients gave samples. The starting material was peripheral blood, obtained in a trial of Ad26.COV2.S vaccine versus placebo. The V gene is TRBV5-1, the J gene TRBJ1-4; 7 nucleotides line up with TRBD1. The clonotype was recovered from a person aged 18-60 years who received the Ad26.COV2.S COVID-19 vaccine or a placebo. The CDR3 protein is CASRQGNEKLFF. CDR3 nucleotide sequence: TGCGCCAGCAGACAGGGGAATGAAAAACTGTTTTTT.